This is a list of T cell receptor beta chains from one sample in a study of T-cell reconstitution after alpha-beta-depleted transplantation in children. TCRdb redid the calling of the PCR reads with MiXCR, one entry per CDR3 protein. Here the sample spans 330,000 or so distinct CDR3 sequences, over 7% being singletons. The material sequenced was peripheral blood, taken 360 days after TCRalphabeta/CD19-depleted stem cell transplant. The receptors originated from a female patient aged 2 to 10 who had a stem cell transplant for Fanconi anemia, so the T cells may come from the graft donor. The CDR3 runs from the conserved cysteine through the conserved F or W. The order of the fields is V gene, J gene, CDR3 protein.

TRBV10-3,TRBJ2-7,CAISKTGKSGWQYF
TRBV9,TRBJ2-3,CASSVRPVAGGDTQYF
TRBV6-5,TRBJ2-2,CASSWVGGANTGELFF
TRBV2,TRBJ1-2,CASTFNRGDYGYTF
TRBV7-9,TRBJ1-2,CASSPHRGGQSYGYTF
TRBV12-3/TRBV12-4,TRBJ1-2,CASIGQDNYGYTF
TRBV9,TRBJ2-7,CASPRLAGPSYEQYF
TRBV29-1,TRBJ1-1,CSVAGRFGTEAFF
TRBV4-2,TRBJ2-1,CASSQVQAAAYNEQFF
TRBV11-2,TRBJ2-1,CASSLDRGVRGSRGYRQFF
TRBV5-1,TRBJ2-2,CASSLVTQLANTGELFF